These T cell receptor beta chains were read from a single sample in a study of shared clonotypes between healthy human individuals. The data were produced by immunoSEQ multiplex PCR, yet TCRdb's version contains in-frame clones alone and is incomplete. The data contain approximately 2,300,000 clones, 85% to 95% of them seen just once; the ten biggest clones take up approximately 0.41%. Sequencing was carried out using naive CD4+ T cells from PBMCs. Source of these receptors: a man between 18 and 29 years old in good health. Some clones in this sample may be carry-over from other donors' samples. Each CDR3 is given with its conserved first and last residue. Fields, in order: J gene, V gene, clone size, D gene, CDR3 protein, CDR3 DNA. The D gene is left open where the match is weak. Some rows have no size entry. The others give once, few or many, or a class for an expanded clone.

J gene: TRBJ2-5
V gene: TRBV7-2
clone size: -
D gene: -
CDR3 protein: CASSPAQGNQETQYF
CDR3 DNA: TGTGCCAGCAGCCCCGCACAGGGTAACCAAGAGACCCAGTACTTC

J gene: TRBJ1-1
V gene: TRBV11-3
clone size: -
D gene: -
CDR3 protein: CASSLRGSAEAFF
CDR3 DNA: TGTGCCAGCAGCTTACGGGGCAGCGCTGAAGCTTTCTTT

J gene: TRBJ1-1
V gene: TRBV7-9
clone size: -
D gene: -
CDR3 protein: CASSYRTGTGTEAFF
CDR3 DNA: TGTGCCAGCAGCTACCGGACCGGAACGGGCACTGAAGCTTTCTTT

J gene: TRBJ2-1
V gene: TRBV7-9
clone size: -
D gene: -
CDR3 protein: CASSLSAGTYNEQFF
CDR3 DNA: TGTGCCAGCAGCTTATCAGCTGGGACCTACAATGAGCAGTTCTTC

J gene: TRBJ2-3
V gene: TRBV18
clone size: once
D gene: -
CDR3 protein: CASSPPVSTDTQYF
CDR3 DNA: TGTGCCAGCTCACCACCGGTGTCTACAGATACGCAGTATTTT

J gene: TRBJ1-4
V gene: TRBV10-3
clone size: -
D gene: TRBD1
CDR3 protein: CAISVTGEEKLFF
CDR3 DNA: TGTGCCATCAGTGTTACAGGGGAGGAAAAACTGTTTTTT

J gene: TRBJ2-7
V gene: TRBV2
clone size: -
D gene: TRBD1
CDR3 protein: CASTPGTGVREQYF
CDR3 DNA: TGTGCCAGCACCCCCGGGACAGGGGTTCGGGAGCAGTACTTC

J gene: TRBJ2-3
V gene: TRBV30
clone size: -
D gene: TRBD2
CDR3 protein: CAWSVGGGRADTQYF
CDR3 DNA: TGTGCCTGGAGTGTAGGCGGAGGGAGGGCAGATACGCAGTATTTT

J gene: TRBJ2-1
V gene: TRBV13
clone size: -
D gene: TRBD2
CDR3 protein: CASSPRPPIAGGAEQFF
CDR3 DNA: TGTGCCAGCAGCCCCCGCCCCCCCATAGCGGGAGGAGCGGAGCAGTTCTTC

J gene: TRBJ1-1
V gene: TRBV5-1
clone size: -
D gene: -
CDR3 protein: CASSEIGSGSTEAFF
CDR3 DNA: TGCGCCAGCAGCGAAATCGGATCAGGGAGCACTGAAGCTTTCTTT

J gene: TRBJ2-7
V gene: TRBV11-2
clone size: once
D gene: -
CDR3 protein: CASSLVSWSQSYEQYF
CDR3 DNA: TGTGCCAGCAGCTTAGTTTCATGGAGCCAGTCCTACGAGCAGTACTTC

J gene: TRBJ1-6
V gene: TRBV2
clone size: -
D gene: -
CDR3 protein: CASSSEGRLGPLHF
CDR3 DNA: TGTGCCAGCAGTTCCGAAGGGCGTCTAGGACCCCTCCACTTT

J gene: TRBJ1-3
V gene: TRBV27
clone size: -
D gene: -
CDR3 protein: CASSPTRWRGNTIYF
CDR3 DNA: TGTGCCAGCAGCCCGACCAGGTGGAGGGGAAACACCATATATTTT

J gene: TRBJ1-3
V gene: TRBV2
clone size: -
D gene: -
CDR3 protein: CASTRDGNSGNTIYF
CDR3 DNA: TGTGCCAGCACAAGGGACGGAAACTCTGGAAACACCATATATTTT

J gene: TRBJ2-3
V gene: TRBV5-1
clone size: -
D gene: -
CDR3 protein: CASSLSPGDGLDTQYF
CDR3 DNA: TGCGCCAGCAGCTTGTCGCCCGGGGATGGGCTTGATACGCAGTATTTT

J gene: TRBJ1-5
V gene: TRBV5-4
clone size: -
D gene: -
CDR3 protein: CASSSGGGLSNQPQHF
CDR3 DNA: TGTGCCAGCAGCTCGGGGGGCGGACTAAGCAATCAGCCCCAGCATTTT

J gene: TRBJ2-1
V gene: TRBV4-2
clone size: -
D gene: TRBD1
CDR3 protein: CASSRDRRDNEQFF
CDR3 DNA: TGTGCCAGCAGCCGGGACAGGAGGGACAATGAGCAGTTCTTC

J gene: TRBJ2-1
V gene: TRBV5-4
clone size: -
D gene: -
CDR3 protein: CAGTGGRGSYNEQFF
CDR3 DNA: TGTGCCGGGACAGGCGGGAGGGGCTCCTACAATGAGCAGTTCTTC

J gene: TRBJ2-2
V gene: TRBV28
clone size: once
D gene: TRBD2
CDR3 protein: CASSLLGLAKTGELFF
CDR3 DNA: TGTGCCAGCAGTTTACTCGGACTAGCAAAAACCGGGGAGCTGTTTTTT

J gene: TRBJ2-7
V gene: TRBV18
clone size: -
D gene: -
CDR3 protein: CASTRAGGSYEQYF
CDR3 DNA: TGTGCCAGCACTCGGGCAGGGGGGTCCTACGAGCAGTACTTC

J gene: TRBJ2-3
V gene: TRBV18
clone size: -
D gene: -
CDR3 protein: CASSRDVRTQYF
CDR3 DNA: TGTGCCAGCTCCCGGGACGTCCGGACGCAGTATTTT

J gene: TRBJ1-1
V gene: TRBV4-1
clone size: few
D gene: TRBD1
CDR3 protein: CASSPTLRGLNTEAFF
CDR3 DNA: TGCGCCAGCAGCCCGACCCTAAGGGGGCTGAACACTGAAGCTTTCTTT

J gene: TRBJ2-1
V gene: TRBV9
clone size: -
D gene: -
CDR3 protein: CASSVLGISSYNEQFF
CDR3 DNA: TGTGCCAGCAGCGTCTTGGGAATTAGCTCCTACAATGAGCAGTTCTTC

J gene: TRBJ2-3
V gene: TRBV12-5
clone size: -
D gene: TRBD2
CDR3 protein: CASGLGTSGRDTQYF
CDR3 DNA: TGTGCTAGTGGTTTGGGGACTAGCGGACGAGATACGCAGTATTTT

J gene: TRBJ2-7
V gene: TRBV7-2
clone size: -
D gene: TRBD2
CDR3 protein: CASSPTSSGRSYEQYF
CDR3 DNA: TGTGCCAGCAGCCCAACTTCTAGCGGGAGGTCCTACGAGCAGTACTTC

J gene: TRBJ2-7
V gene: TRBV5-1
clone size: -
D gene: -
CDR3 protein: CASSLEFSSYEQYF
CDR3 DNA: TGCGCCAGCAGCTTGGAGTTCTCCTCCTACGAGCAGTACTTC

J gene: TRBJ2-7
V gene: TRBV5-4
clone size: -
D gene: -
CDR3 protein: CASSLGLEQYF
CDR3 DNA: TGTGCCAGCAGCTTAGGTTTAGAGCAGTACTTC

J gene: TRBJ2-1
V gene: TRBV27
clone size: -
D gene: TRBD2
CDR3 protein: CASSPGGNEQFF
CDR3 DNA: TGTGCCAGCAGCCCGGGAGGCAATGAGCAGTTCTTC

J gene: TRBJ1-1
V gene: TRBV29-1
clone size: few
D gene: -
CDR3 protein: CSTTRTLENTEAFF
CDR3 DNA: TGCAGCACTACTAGGACGCTGGAGAACACTGAAGCTTTCTTT

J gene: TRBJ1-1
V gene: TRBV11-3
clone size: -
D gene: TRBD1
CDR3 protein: CASSLGTGSGITEAFF
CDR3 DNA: TGTGCCAGCAGCTTAGGGACAGGGAGCGGTATCACTGAAGCTTTCTTT

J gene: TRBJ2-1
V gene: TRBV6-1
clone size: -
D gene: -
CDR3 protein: CATSPQGNEQFF
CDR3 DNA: TGTGCCACCTCCCCCCAAGGCAATGAGCAGTTCTTC

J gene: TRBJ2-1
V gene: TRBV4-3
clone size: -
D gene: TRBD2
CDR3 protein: CASSLRGTGGFDEQFF
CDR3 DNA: TGCGCCAGCAGCCTCCGGGGGACGGGGGGGTTCGATGAGCAGTTCTTC

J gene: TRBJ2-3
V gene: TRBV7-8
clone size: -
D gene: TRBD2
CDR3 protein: CASSLIRGGPSTDTQYF
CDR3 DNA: TGTGCCAGCAGCTTGATTCGGGGGGGGCCTAGCACAGATACGCAGTATTTT

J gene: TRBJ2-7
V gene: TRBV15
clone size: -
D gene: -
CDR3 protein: CATSIRRGYEQYF
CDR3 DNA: TGTGCCACCAGCATACGAAGAGGTTACGAGCAGTACTTC

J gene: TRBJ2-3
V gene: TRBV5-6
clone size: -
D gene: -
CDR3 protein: CASSFYQGITDTQYF
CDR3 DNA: TGTGCCAGCAGCTTCTATCAGGGGATAACGGATACGCAGTATTTT

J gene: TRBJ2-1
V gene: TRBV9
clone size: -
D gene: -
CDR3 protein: CASSVGEGVVFINEQFF
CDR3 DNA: TGTGCCAGCAGCGTGGGAGAGGGAGTGGTATTTATCAATGAGCAGTTCTTC

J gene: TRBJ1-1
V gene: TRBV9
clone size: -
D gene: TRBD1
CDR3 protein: CASRSDTDRGGAFF
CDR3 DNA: TGTGCCAGCAGAAGTGATACAGACAGGGGTGGAGCTTTCTTT

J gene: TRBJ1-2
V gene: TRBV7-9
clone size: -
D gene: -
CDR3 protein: CASSLLTGRGYTF
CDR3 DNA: TGTGCCAGCAGCTTACTTACAGGGAGGGGCTACACCTTC

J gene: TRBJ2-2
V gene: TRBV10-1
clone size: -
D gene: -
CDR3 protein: CASGRNTGELFF
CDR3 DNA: TGCGCCAGCGGCAGGAACACCGGGGAGCTGTTTTTT

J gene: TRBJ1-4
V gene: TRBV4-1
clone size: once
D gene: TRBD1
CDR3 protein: CASRPQGADEKLFF
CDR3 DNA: TGCGCCAGCAGACCTCAGGGGGCAGATGAAAAACTGTTTTTT

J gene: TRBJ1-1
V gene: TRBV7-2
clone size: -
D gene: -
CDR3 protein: CASSFSVVNTEAFF
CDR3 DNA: TGTGCCAGCAGCTTTAGCGTAGTGAACACTGAAGCTTTCTTT

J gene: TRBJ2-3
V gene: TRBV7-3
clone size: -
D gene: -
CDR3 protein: CASSSNRRTDTQYF
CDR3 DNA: TGTGCCAGCAGCTCAAACCGACGCACAGATACGCAGTATTTT

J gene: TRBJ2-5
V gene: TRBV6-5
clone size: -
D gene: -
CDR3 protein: CASSKYWAAQETQYF
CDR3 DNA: TGTGCCAGCTCAAAATACTGGGCTGCCCAAGAGACCCAGTACTTC

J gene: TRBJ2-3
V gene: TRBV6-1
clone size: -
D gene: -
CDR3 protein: CASSEPDQGRSTDTQYF
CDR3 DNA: TGTGCCAGCAGTGAACCCGATCAGGGGAGGAGCACAGATACGCAGTATTTT

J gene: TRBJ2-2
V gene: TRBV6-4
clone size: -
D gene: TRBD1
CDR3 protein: CASSRQGVDSTGELFF
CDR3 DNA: TGTGCCAGCAGCCGACAGGGGGTAGATAGCACCGGGGAGCTGTTTTTT